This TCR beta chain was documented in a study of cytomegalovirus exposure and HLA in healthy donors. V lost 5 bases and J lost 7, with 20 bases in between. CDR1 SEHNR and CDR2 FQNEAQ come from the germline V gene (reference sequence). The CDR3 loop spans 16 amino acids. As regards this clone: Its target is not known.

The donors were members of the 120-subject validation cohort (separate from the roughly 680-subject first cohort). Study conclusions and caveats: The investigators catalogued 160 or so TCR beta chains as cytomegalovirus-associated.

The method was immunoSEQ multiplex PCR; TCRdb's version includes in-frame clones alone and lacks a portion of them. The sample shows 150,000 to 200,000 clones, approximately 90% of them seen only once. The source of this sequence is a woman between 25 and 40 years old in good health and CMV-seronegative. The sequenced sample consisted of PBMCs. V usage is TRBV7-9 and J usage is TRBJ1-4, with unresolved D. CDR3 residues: CASSPDSTARSEKLFF. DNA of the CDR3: TGTGCCAGCAGCCCGGACTCGACGGCAAGGAGTGAAAAACTGTTTTTT.